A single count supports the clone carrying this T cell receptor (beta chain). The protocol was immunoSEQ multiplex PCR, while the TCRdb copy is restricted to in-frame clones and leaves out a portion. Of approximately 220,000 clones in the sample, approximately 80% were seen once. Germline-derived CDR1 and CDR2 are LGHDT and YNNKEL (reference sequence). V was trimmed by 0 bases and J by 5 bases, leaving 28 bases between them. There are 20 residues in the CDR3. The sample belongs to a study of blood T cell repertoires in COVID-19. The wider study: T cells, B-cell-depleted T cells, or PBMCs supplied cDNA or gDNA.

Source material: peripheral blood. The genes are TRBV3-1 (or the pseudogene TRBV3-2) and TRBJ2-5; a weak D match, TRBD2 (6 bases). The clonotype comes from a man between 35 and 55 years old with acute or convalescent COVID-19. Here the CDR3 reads CASSQDFFGGYGGEFETQYF. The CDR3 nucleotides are TGTGCCAGCAGCCAAGATTTTTTCGGAGGTTACGGGGGAGAATTCGAGACCCAGTACTTC.